This record looks at one TCR beta chain sequence and its context. Generated by immunoSEQ multiplex PCR, the TCRdb table keeps only in-frame clones and is missing some. The sample comprises roughly 41,000 clones, around 87% of which are singletons, and 25% to 30% rests with the top ten. The data were obtained in a study of blood T cell repertoires in COVID-19. V lost 3 bases, J lost 6 bases, and 12 bases lay in between. Germline V gene sequence: CDR1 DFQATT, CDR2 SNEGSKA (reference sequence). The CDR3 totals 13 residues. Sample: peripheral blood. The gene calls are TRBV20-1 and TRBJ1-5; D is possibly TRBD1 (5 bases). The receptor was derived from a man between 60 and 75 years old with active or convalescent COVID-19. Written as DNA, the CDR3 is TGCAGTGCTAGTCCCACAGGTATTCAGCCCCAGCATTTT. Translated: CSASPTGIQPQHF.